This T cell receptor (beta chain) comes out of a study of T-cell memory formation after mild COVID-19 (dated by TCRdb to the early 2020s). With regard to the full study: TCR sequence clusters from the two donors were found to be largely donor specific. Two young, previously healthy adult volunteers made up the cohort, one male and one female. Longitudinal TCRalpha and TCRbeta repertoire sequencing tracked T-cell clones expanding and contracting after mild COVID-19 in a couple of donors.

About this clonotype: It has no known antigen specificity. No much larger clone exists at a distance of one base, and base qualities are not known.

What the research found in general, with its limitations: Some responding clones were detected in pre-infection memory, suggesting pre-existing cross-reactive memory T cells joined the SARS-CoV-2 response. From day 15 to 85, contracting clones showed balanced CD4/CD8 phenotypes, whereas a second wave of clones that expanded from day 15 to 37 leaned towards CD4+. Contracting CD4+ clones turned up mainly in the CM and EM memory subsets, whereas EMRA was where CD8+ clones were enriched. SARS-CoV-2 specificity of the second-wave clones peaking on day 37 was not confirmed. Only a couple of mild cases were covered in the study, and larger cohorts including severe cases with pre-infection samples were considered necessary.

Compared with germline, V lacks 5 bases and J lacks 7 bases; bases without a gene match: 9. The germline V gene provides CDR1 KGHDR and CDR2 SFDVKD. Counted from cysteine to phenylalanine, this CDR3 has 14 amino acids. Just the 42-base CDR3 DNA is kept, in frame starting at base 1. Ficoll-Paque density gradient centrifugation was the method used to isolate PBMCs. Sequencing took place on an Illumina NovaSeq 6000. Using 5'RACE with constant-segment primers, TCRalpha and TCRbeta cDNA libraries were constructed, with sample barcodes and unique molecular identifiers added in the process. Trizol reagent was used to extract RNA from every sample. Amplification of the libraries took two PCR steps, and the second step added a second sample barcode plus Illumina TruSeq adapters. Libraries were sequenced on an Illumina NovaSeq with 2 x 150 bp paired-end reads. Under the source paper's analysis protocol: With migec v1.2.7, reads were demultiplexed and then collapsed into UMI-guided consensus sequences. Using mixcr v2.1.11, the UMI consensuses were aligned to TRA and TRB V and J templates and assembled into clonotypes. A clonotype was counted as expanded or contracted only if both edgeR and NoisET called the change significant, with noise models trained on biological replicates. For edgeR calls, a false discovery rate-adjusted p below 0.01 and a log2 fold-change threshold of 1 were applied. As an exploratory analysis of dynamics, max-normalized trajectories of the 1000 most abundant clonotypes were examined with PCA combined with hierarchical clustering. Separately sequenced CD4+ and CD8+ repertoires were used to assign a CD4 or CD8 phenotype to each responding clone. The public reads were run again by TCRdb, first through fastp at Q25 and then through MiXCR, and only productive beta chains were kept. Every CDR3 protein is listed once, alongside the most common genes and DNA of its rows. The V and J calls reflect TCRdb's pipeline rather than the authors' work. In this sample the table shows some 290,000 distinct CDR3 sequences, roughly 16% of which occur a single time. Jointly, the top ten make up approximately 25% of the sample.

The chain was built from TRBV24-1 and TRBJ1-2, with 7 bases aligning to TRBD1. The receptor's source is a young man who had mild COVID-19 (a few samples of this study predate the infection). The sample titles of this study are shuffled in the database, so cell type and time point are left out; the donor was told from shared clones. The material sequenced was PBMCs or a T cell subset sorted from them (not recorded which). Read as DNA, the sequence is TGTGCCACCAGTGGACCAAGGGGGCTCGGTGGCTACACCTTC. It is translated as CATSGPRGLGGYTF.